What follows are 17 T cell receptor beta chains derived from one specimen sequenced in a study of post-analysis software for immune sequencing data. Notes on the study in general: TRBV segments more frequent in patients than in controls numbered roughly 5 and included TRBV5-6, TRBV5-1 and TRBV20-1.

Built from TCR beta cDNA, the libraries had unique molecular identifiers in them. Each CDR3 protein gets one entry after TCRdb re-called the PCR reads with MiXCR. The table lists approximately 360,000 distinct CDR3 sequences, roughly 38% of them singletons. The antigens for these receptors are not known. Sequenced input: blood. The receptors originated from a girl between 5 and 17 years old with multiple sclerosis.

The chain uses TRBV29-1 and TRBJ2-5; 9 bases map to TRBD1. Losses at the gene ends were 7 bases for V and 1 base for J; bases not matched to a gene: 4. This CDR3 has 13 residues. Germline V lookup: CDR1 SQVTM, CDR2 ANQGSEA. CDR3 residues: CSADRGSQETQYF. CDR3 sequence (DNA): TGCAGCGCAGACAGGGGGTCCCAAGAGACCCAGTACTTC.

Many counts were recorded for this clonotype. This chain uses TRBV5-4 with TRBJ2-3, with 8 bases fitting TRBD1. The CDR3 runs 14 residues. CDR1 is SGHNT, CDR2 YYREEE, per germline (reference sequence). Losses at the gene ends were 2 bases for V and 2 bases for J; bases not matched to a gene: 1. The CDR3 region is CASSFQGATDTQYF. In DNA form, the CDR3 reads TGTGCCAGCAGCTTTCAGGGGGCCACAGATACGCAGTATTTT.

V gene TRBV7-2 combines with J gene TRBJ2-1; D is perhaps TRBD1 or TRBD2 (5 bases each). This CDR3 contains 18 residues. Trimming shortened V by 5 bases and J by 0 bases, and 20 bases separated the two germline ends. CDR1 and CDR2 (germline): SGHTA, FQGNSA. CDR3 region: CASSVVVGVKSSYNEQFF. The DNA of the CDR3 is TGTGCCAGCAGCGTAGTGGTGGGGGTCAAGAGCTCCTACAATGAGCAGTTCTTC.

This clonotype has a handful of counts. This chain uses TRBV6-2 or TRBV6-3 with TRBJ2-1; TRBD2 matches at 9 bases. The trim removed 4 bases at V and 3 bases at J, leaving 13 bases unmatched. The CDR3 spans 18 residues. Germline loops: CDR1 MNHEY, CDR2 SVGEGT. In DNA form, the CDR3 reads TGTGCCAGCAGTTCCCCGGGACTGGCGGGGGGGCTCTACAATGAGCAGTTCTTC. Its translation: CASSSPGLAGGLYNEQFF.

This clonotype was seen just once. The chain recombines TRBV12-3 or TRBV12-4 with TRBJ2-7; TRBD2 matches 8 bases. The CDR3 sequence is 12 residues long. V lost 9 bases and J lost 4; bases outside the gene matches: 5. As DNA, the CDR3 is TGTGCCAGGAGCGGGGGACCGTACGAGCAGTACGTC. Translation: CARSGGPYEQYV.

This sequence joins TRBV7-3 and TRBJ2-6; the D gene is possibly TRBD1 (6 bases). There are 17 residues in the CDR3. Germline values: CDR1 SGHTA, CDR2 FQGTGA. The ends were cut back, 1 base at V and 0 bases at J, with 10 bases in the middle. As DNA, the CDR3 is TGTGCCAGCAGCTTAATTGCAGGGGCCTCTGGGGCCAACGTCCTGACTTTC. It translates to CASSLIAGASGANVLTF.

The chain employs TRBV27 and TRBJ2-1; 15 nucleotides agree with TRBD2. The CDR3 is made up of 19 amino acids. The trim removed 2 bases at V and 3 bases at J, leaving 8 bases unmatched. CDR1 is MNHEY and CDR2 is SMNVEV in the germline V gene (reference sequence). The CDR3 coding sequence is TGTGCCAGCAGTTTACGGGGACTAGCGGGGGGCTCCCTCTACAATGAGCAGTTCTTC. It codes for CASSLRGLAGGSLYNEQFF.

This clonotype occurred a few times. The chain couples TRBV5-1 to TRBJ2-3; D perhaps matches TRBD1 (6 bases). Trimming shortened V by 5 bases and J by 2 bases, and 15 bases separated the two germline ends. CDR1 SGHRS and CDR2 YFSETQ come from the germline V gene. The length of the CDR3 is 15 residues. The CDR3 nucleotides are TGCGCCAGCAGTTTTGCTACAGGGTTCACAGATACGCAGTATTTT. Translation gives CASSFATGFTDTQYF.

The chain recombines TRBV20-1 with TRBJ2-1; 14 bases align to TRBD2. J lost 8 bases, V lost 5 bases, and 2 bases had no gene match. Germline V CDR1 and CDR2: DFQATT, SNEGSKA (reference sequence). The CDR3 runs 13 residues. CDR3 nucleotides: TGCAGTGCTGGGACTAGCGGGGGCCATGAGCAGTTCTTC. Its translation: CSAGTSGGHEQFF.

Only a few counts were recorded for this clonotype. This sequence joins TRBV7-9 and TRBJ2-7; 7 bases are a match to TRBD1. Looked up from germline, CDR1 is SEHNR and CDR2 is FQNEAQ (reference sequence). The CDR3 is 16 amino acids. Trimming removed 4 bases from V and 2 bases from J; junction bases left unmatched: 11. Here the CDR3 reads CASSSHGRTGAYEQYF. The CDR3 DNA sequence: TGTGCCAGCAGCTCGCACGGACGGACAGGAGCCTACGAGCAGTACTTC. The full variable domain, in which reference TRBV7-9 and TRBJ2-7 provide the parts outside the CDR3, is DTGVSQNPRHKITKRGQNVTFRCDPISEHNRLYWYRQTLGQGPEFLTYFQNEAQLEKSRLLSDRFSAERPKGSFSTLEIQRTEQGDSAMYLCASSSHGRTGAYEQYFGPGTRLTVT.

Concerning this clonotype: One junction end disagrees with the germline gene, perhaps due to a read error. The chain's CDR3 is CASSLTGEDAQYF. The DNA for the CDR3 is TGTGCCAGCAGTTTGACAGGGGAAGATGCGCAGTATTTT. The rearrangement links TRBV12-3 or TRBV12-4 to TRBJ2-3; 8 positions agree with TRBD1. This CDR3 has 13 residues.

This clonotype was found once. The rearrangement joins TRBV5-1 to TRBJ2-1, with 10 bases lining up with TRBD2. After removal of 5 bases from V and 8 bases from J, the junction contained 13 bases not matched to a gene. In germline, CDR1 is SGHRS, CDR2 YFSETQ. The CDR3 loop spans 16 amino acids. For the CDR3, the DNA is TGCGCCAGCAGTATCATGTCTAGCGGGGGTGCCCATGAGCAGTTCTTC. This sequence encodes CASSIMSSGGAHEQFF.

V usage is TRBV12-3 or TRBV12-4 and J usage is TRBJ2-1, with 7 nucleotides matching TRBD2. The better agreement between TRBJ2-7 and the DNA end casts doubt on the J call. The length of the CDR3 is 15 residues. This CDR3 reads CASSLALASGYEQYF. For the CDR3, the DNA is TGTGCCAGCAGTTTAGCCCTCGCTAGCGGCTACGAGCAGTACTTC.

This clonotype came up a few times. This rearrangement joins TRBV5-1 to TRBJ2-3; D not certain. The germline V gene encodes CDR1 SGHRS and CDR2 YFSETQ. The CDR3 has 14 residues. Deletions cut 2 bases from V and 3 bases from J, with 10 bases between. CDR3 nucleotide sequence: TGCGCCAGCAGCTTCATCCCACAGACAGATACGCAGTATTTT. This encodes CASSFIPQTDTQYF.

In its sample, this clonotype was seen many times. At one end the junction does not follow the germline gene, possibly because of a read error. The rearrangement joins TRBV7-7 to TRBJ2-1; 8 bases line up with TRBD1. Looked up from germline, CDR1 is SSHAT and CDR2 is FNYEAQ (reference sequence). The CDR3 sequence is 13 residues long. The CDR3 DNA is TGTGCTAGCAGCTTGGACAGGGTTAATGAGCAGTTCTTC. Its protein is CASSLDRVNEQFF.

The chain combines TRBV7-8 with TRBJ1-5; D is undetermined. With 5 bases removed from V and 7 bases from J, the gap between germline ends came to 15 bases. This CDR3 comprises 14 residues. Germline loops: CDR1 SGHVS, CDR2 FQNEAQ. The CDR3 DNA follows: TGTGCCAGCAGCGCCCGGGAGGTCGAGCAGCCCCAGCATTTT. Protein sequence: CASSAREVEQPQHF.

This clonotype has just a few counts. One end of the junction is discordant with germline, which a read error may explain. The chain combines TRBV7-7 with TRBJ2-2; possible D gene TRBD2, 6 bases. The germline gives CDR1 SSHAT, CDR2 FNYEAQ (reference sequence). The CDR3 loop spans 15 amino acids. CDR3 loop: CASSLGGIYTGELFF. CDR3 DNA: TGTGCTAGCAGCTTAGGAGGGATCTACACCGGGGAGCTGTTTTTT.